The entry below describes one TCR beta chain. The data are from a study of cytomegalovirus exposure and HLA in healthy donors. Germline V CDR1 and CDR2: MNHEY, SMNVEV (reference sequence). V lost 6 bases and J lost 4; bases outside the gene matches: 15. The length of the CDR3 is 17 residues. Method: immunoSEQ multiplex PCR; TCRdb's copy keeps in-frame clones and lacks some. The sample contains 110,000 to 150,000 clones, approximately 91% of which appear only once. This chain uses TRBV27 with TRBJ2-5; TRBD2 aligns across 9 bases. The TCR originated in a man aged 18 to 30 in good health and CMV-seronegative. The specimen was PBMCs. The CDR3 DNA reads TGTGCCAGCAGCCCCGGACTAGCGAACCCCCGGGGAGAGACCCAGTACTTC. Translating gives CASSPGLANPRGETQYF.